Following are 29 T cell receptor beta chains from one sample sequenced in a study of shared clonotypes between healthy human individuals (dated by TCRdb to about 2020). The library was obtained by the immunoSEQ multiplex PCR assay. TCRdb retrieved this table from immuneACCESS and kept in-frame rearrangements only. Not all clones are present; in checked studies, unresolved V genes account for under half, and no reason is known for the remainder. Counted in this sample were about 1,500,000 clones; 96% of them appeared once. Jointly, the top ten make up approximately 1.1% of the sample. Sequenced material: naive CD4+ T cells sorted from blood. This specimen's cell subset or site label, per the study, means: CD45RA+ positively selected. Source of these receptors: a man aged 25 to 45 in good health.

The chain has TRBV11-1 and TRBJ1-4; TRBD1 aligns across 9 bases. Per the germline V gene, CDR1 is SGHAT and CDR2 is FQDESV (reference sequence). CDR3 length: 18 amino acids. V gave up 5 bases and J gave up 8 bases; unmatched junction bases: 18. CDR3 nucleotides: TGTGCCAGCAGCACCATTCCAGACCCCGGACAGGGGAGGGAAAAACTGTTTTTT. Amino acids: CASSTIPDPGQGREKLFF.

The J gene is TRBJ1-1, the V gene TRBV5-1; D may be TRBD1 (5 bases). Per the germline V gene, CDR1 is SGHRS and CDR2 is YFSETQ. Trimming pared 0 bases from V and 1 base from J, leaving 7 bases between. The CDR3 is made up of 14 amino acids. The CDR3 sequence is CASSLGRANTEAFF. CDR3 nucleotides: TGCGCCAGCAGCTTGGGCAGGGCGAACACTGAAGCTTTCTTT.

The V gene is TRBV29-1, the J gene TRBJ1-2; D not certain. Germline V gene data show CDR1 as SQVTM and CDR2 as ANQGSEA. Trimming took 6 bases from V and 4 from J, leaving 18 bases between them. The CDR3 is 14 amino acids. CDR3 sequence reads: CSVTLTVSPYGYTF. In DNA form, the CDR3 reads TGCAGCGTAACCCTGACTGTGTCGCCCTATGGCTACACCTTC.

CDR3 sequence: CASSSGTGGGDTQYF. The DNA for the CDR3 is TGTGCCAGCAGCTCTGGGACAGGGGGTGGAGATACGCAGTATTTT. The chain is built from TRBV11-2 and TRBJ2-3; TRBD1 matches 11 bases. Per the germline V gene, CDR1 is SGHAT and CDR2 is FQNNGV. The J segment lost 5 bases and the V segment lost 4 bases, leaving 5 bases of the junction unmatched. This CDR3 spans 15 amino acids.

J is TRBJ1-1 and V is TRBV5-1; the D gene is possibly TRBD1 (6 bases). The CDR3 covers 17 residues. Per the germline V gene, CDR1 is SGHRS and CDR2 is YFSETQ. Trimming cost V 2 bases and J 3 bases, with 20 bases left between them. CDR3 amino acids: CASSFQPLGGRDTEAFF. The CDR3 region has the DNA TGCGCCAGCAGCTTTCAGCCCTTGGGGGGCCGGGACACTGAAGCTTTCTTT.

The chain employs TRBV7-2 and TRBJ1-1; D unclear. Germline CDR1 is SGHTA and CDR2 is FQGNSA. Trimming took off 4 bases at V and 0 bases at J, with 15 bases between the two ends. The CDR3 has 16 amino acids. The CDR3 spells CASSSRGGGMNTEAFF. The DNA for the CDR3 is TGTGCCAGCAGCTCCCGGGGAGGAGGGATGAACACTGAAGCTTTCTTT.

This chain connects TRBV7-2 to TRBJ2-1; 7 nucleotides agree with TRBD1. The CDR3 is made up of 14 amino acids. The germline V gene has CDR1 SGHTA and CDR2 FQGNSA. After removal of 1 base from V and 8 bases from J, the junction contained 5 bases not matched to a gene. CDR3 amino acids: CASSLGATGDEQFF. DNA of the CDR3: TGTGCCAGCAGCTTAGGGGCTACAGGGGATGAGCAGTTCTTC.

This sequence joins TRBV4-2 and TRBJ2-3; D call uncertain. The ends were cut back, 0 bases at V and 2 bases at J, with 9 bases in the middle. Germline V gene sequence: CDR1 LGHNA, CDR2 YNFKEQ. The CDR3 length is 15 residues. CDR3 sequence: CASSQEFIPTDTQYF. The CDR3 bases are TGTGCCAGCAGCCAAGAGTTTATTCCCACAGATACGCAGTATTTT.

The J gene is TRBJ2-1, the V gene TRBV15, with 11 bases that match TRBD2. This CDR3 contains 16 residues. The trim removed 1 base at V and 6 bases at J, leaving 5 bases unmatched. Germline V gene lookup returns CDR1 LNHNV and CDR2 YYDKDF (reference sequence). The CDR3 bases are TGTGCCACCAGCAGAGGAAGTACTAGCGGGGGCAATGAGCAGTTCTTC. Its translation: CATSRGSTSGGNEQFF. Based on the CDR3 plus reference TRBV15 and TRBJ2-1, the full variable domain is DAMVIQNPRYQVTQFGKPVTLSCSQTLNHNVMYWYQQKSSQAPKLLFHYYDKDFNNEADTPDNFQSRRPNTSFCFLDIRSPGLGDTAMYLCATSRGSTSGGNEQFFGPGTRLTVL.

CDR3 coding DNA: TGTGCCAGCAGCCGCGGTGGCAGCGACTACGAGCAGTACTTC. Translating gives CASSRGGSDYEQYF. This chain joins TRBV7-2 and TRBJ2-7; D gene ambiguous. Germline-derived CDR1 and CDR2 are SGHTA and FQGNSA. Trimming stripped 5 bases from V and 3 bases from J, with 14 bases between. CDR3 length: 14 residues.

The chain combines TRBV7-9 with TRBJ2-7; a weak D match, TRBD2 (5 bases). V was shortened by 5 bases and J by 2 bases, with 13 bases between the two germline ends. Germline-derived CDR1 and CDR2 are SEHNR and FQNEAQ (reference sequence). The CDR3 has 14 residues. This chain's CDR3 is CASSGEGRAYEQYF. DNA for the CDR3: TGTGCCAGCAGCGGCGAGGGCAGAGCCTACGAGCAGTACTTC.

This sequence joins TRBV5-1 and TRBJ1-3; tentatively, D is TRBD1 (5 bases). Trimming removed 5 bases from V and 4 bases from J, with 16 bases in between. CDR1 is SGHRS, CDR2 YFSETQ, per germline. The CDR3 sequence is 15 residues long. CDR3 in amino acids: CASRETAAGGNTIYF. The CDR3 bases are TGCGCCAGCAGAGAGACAGCTGCCGGAGGAAACACCATATATTTT. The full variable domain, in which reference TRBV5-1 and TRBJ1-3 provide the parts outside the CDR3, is KAGVTQTPRYLIKTRGQQVTLSCSPISGHRSVSWYQQTPGQGLQFLFEYFSETQRNKGNFPGRFSGRQFSNSRSEMNVSTLELGDSALYLCASRETAAGGNTIYFGEGSWLTVV.

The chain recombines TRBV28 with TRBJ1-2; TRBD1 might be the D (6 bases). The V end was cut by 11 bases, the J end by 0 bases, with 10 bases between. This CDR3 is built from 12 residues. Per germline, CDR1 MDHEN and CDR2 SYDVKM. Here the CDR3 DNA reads TGTGCCGCAGGGGAGGCTAACTATGGCTACACCTTC. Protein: CAAGEANYGYTF.

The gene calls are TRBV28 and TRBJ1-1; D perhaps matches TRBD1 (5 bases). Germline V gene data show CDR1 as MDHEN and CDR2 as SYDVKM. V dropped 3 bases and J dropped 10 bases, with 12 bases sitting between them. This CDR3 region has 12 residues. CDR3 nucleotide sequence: TGTGCCAGCAGTTTGGGCAGGGTGGTAGCTTTCTTT. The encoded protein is CASSLGRVVAFF. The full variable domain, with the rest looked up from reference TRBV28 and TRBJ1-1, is DVKVTQSSRYLVKRTGEKVFLECVQDMDHENMFWYRQDPGLGLRLIYFSYDVKMKEKGDIPEGYSVSREKKERFSLILESASTNQTSMYLCASSLGRVVAFFGQGTRLTVV.

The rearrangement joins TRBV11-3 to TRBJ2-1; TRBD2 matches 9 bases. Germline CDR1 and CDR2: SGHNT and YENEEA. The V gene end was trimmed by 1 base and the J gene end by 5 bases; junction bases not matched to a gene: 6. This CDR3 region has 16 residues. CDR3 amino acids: CASSLGAGGWDNEQFF. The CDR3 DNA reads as TGTGCCAGCAGCTTAGGAGCGGGAGGCTGGGACAATGAGCAGTTCTTC.

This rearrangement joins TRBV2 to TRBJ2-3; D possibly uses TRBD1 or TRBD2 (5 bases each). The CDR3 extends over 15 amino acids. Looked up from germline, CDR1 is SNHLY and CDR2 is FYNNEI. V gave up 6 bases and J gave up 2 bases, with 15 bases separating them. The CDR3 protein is CASSTGARTTDTQYF. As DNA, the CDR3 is TGTGCCAGCAGCACCGGGGCCAGGACCACAGATACGCAGTATTTT.

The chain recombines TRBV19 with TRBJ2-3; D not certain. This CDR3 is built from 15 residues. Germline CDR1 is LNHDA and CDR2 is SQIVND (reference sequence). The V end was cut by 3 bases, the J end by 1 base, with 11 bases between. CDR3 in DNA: TGTGCCAGTAGTATCGTCGCGCAACGCACAGATACGCAGTATTTT. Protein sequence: CASSIVAQRTDTQYF.

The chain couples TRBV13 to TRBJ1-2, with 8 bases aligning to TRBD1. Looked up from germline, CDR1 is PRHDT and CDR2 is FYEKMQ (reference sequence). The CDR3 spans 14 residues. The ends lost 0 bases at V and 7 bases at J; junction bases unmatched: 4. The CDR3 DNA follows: TGTGCCAGCAGCTTAGGCCGCAGGGGGCCTGGCTACACCTTC. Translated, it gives CASSLGRRGPGYTF.

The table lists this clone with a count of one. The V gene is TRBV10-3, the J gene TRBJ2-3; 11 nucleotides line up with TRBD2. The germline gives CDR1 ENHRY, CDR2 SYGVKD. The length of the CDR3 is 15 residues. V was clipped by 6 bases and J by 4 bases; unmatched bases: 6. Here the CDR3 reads CAISQLAGAADTQYF. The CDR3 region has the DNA TGTGCCATCAGCCAACTAGCGGGAGCGGCAGATACGCAGTATTTT.

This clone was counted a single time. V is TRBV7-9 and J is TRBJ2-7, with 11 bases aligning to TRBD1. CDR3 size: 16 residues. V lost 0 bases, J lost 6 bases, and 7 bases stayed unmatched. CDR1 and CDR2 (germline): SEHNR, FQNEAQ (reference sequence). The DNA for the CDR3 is TGTGCCAGCAGCTTAGCGGCCGGGACAGGGGGGTCCGAGCAGTACTTC. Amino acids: CASSLAAGTGGSEQYF.

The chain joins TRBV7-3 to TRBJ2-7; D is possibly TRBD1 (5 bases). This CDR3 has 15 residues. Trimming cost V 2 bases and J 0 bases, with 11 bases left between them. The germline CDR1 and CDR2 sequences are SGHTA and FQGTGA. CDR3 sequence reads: CASSLGAGVSYEQYF. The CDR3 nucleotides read TGTGCCAGCAGCTTAGGGGCAGGAGTCTCCTACGAGCAGTACTTC.

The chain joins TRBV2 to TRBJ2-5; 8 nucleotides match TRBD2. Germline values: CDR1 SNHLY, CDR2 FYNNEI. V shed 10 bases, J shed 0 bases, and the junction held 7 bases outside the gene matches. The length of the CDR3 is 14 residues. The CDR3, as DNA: TGTGCCAACATAGTAGCGGGGAACCAAGAGACCCAGTACTTC. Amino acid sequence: CANIVAGNQETQYF.

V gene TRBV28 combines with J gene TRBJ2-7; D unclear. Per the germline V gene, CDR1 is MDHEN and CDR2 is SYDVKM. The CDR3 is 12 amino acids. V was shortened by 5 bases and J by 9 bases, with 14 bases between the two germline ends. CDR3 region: CASSLVVAAQYF. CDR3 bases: TGTGCCAGCAGTCTGGTCGTGGCTGCGCAGTACTTC.

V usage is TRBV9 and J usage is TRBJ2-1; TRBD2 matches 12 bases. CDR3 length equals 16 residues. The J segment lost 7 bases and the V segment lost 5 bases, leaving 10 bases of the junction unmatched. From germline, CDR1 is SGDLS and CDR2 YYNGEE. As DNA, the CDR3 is TGTGCCAGCAGTGGAGCCGGGACTAGCGGGCTAAATGAGCAGTTCTTC. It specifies CASSGAGTSGLNEQFF. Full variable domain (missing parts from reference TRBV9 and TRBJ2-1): DSGVTQTPKHLITATGQRVTLRCSPRSGDLSVYWYQQSLDQGLQFLIQYYNGEERAKGNILERFSAQQFPDLHSELNLSSLELGDSALYFCASSGAGTSGLNEQFFGPGTRLTVL.

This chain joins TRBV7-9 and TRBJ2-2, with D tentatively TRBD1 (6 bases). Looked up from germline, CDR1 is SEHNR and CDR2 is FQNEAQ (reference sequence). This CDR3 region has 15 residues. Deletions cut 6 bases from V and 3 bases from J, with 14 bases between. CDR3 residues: CASSLTGMDTGELFF. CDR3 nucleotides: TGTGCCAGCAGTCTAACAGGGATGGACACCGGGGAGCTGTTTTTT.

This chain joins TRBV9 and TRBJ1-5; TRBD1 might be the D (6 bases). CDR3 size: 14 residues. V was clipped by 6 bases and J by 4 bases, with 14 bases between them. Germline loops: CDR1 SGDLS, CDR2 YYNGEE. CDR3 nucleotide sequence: TGTGCCAGCAACTCGAAGGGGGATAATCAGCCCCAGCATTTT. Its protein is CASNSKGDNQPQHF. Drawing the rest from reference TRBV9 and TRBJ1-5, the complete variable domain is DSGVTQTPKHLITATGQRVTLRCSPRSGDLSVYWYQQSLDQGLQFLIQYYNGEERAKGNILERFSAQQFPDLHSELNLSSLELGDSALYFCASNSKGDNQPQHFGDGTRLSIL.

This CDR3 reads CASSSLGGVYNEQFF. The CDR3 region has the DNA TGTGCCAGCAGCTCCCTGGGAGGGGTCTACAATGAGCAGTTCTTC. The chain links TRBV7-3 to TRBJ2-1, with TRBD2 matching over 7 bases. Trimming at V came to 4 bases and at J to 3 bases, leaving 6 bases not matched to a gene. Germline V gene sequence: CDR1 SGHTA, CDR2 FQGTGA. The CDR3 totals 15 residues.

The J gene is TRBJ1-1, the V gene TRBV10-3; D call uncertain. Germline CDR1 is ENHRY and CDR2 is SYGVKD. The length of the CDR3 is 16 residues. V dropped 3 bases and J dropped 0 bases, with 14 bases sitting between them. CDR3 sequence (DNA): TGTGCCATCAGTGAAGAGGCTCGGGCGATGAACACTGAAGCTTTCTTT. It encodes CAISEEARAMNTEAFF.

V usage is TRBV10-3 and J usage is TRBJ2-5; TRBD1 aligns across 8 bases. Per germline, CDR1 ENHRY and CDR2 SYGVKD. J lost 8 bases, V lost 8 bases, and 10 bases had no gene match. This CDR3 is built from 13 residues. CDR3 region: CAIGAPDRDTQYF. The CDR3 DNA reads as TGTGCCATCGGCGCTCCGGACAGGGACACCCAGTACTTC.